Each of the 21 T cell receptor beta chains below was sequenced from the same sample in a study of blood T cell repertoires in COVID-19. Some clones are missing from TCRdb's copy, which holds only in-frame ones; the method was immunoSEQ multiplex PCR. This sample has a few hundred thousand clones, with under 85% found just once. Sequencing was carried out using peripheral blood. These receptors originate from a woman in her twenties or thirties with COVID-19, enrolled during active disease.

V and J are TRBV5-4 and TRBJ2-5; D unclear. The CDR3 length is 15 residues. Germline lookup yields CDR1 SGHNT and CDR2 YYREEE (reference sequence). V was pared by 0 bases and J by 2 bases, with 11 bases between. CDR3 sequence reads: CASSLDLGWQETQYF. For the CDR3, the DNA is TGTGCCAGCAGCTTGGATCTCGGGTGGCAAGAGACCCAGTACTTC.

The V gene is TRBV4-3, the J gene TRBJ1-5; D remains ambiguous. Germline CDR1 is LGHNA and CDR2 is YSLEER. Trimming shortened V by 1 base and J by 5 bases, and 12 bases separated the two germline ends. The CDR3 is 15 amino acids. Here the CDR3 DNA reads TGCGCCAGCAGCCAAGTCTACAGTTTTGATCAGCCCCAGCATTTT. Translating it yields CASSQVYSFDQPQHF.

CDR3 amino acids: CATSGTGDSPLHF. In DNA form, the CDR3 reads TGTGCCACCTCCGGGACAGGGGACTCACCCCTCCACTTT. This chain uses TRBV19 with TRBJ1-6; 10 nucleotides align to TRBD1. The CDR3 loop spans 13 amino acids. V shed 10 bases and J 10 bases; nucleotides not matched to a gene: 7. In germline, CDR1 is LNHDA, CDR2 SQIVND (reference sequence). Full variable domain (remainder filled in from reference TRBV19 and TRBJ1-6): DGGITQSPKYLFRKEGQNVTLSCEQNLNHDAMYWYRQDPGQGLRLIYYSQIVNDFQKGDIAEGYSVSREKKESFPLTVTSAQKNPTAFYLCATSGTGDSPLHFGNGTRLTVT.

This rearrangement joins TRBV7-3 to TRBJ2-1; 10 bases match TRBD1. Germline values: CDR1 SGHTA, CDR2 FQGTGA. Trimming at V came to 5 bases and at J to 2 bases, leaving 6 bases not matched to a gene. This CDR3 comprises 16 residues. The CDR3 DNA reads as TGTGCCAGCAGCCAGGGACAGGGGAGAACCTACAATGAGCAGTTCTTC. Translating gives CASSQGQGRTYNEQFF.

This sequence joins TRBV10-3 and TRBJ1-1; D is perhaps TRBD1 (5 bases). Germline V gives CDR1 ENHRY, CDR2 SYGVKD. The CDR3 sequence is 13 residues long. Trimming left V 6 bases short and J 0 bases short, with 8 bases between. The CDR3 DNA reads TGTGCCATCAGGGAGGACATGAACACTGAAGCTTTCTTT. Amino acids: CAIREDMNTEAFF.

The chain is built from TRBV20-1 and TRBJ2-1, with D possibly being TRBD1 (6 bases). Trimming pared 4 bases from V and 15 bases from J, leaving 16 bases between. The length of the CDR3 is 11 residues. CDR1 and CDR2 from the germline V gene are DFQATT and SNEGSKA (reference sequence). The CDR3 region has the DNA TGCAGTGCTAAATCCCGGGACATAGGGTTCTTC. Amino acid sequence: CSAKSRDIGFF.

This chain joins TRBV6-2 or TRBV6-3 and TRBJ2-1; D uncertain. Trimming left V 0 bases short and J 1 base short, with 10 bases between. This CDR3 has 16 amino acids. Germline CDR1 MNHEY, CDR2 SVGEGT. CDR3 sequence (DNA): TGTGCCAGCAGTTACTCCCCGAGGAAATCCTACAATGAGCAGTTCTTC. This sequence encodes CASSYSPRKSYNEQFF.

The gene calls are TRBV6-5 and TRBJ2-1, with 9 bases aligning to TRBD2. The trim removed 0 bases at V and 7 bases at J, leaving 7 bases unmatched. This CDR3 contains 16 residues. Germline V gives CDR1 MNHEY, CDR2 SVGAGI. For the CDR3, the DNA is TGTGCCAGCAGTTACTCGTCCCTAGCGGGGTGGAATGAGCAGTTCTTC. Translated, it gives CASSYSSLAGWNEQFF.

In DNA form, the CDR3 reads TGTGCCAGCAGCGCCTGGGACAGTTTGAAGAACACTGAAGCTTTCTTT. This gives the protein CASSAWDSLKNTEAFF. The genes are TRBV9 and TRBJ1-1; the match to TRBD1 covers 7 bases. CDR1 and CDR2 from the germline V gene are SGDLS and YYNGEE. J gave up 1 base and V 3 bases, and 9 bases lay outside the gene matches. The CDR3 consists of 16 residues.

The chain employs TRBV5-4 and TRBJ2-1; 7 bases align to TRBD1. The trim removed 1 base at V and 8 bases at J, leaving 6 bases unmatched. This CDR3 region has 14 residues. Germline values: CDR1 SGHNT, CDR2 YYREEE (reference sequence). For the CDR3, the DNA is TGTGCCAGCAGCTTGTCCGACAGGGTCTATGAGCAGTTCTTC. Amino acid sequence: CASSLSDRVYEQFF.

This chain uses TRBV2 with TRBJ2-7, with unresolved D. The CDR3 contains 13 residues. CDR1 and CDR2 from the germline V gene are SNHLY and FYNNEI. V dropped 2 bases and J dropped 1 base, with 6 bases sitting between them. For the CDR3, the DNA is TGTGCCAGCAGTGAATTCCCTTCCTACGAGCAGTACTTC. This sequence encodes CASSEFPSYEQYF.

CDR3 loop: CASSPLTSGGKETQYF. The CDR3, as DNA: TGTGCCAGCTCACCACTGACTAGCGGGGGAAAAGAGACCCAGTACTTC. This chain uses TRBV18 with TRBJ2-5; TRBD2 matches at 12 bases. J gave up 3 bases and V 1 base, and 3 bases lay outside the gene matches. The CDR3 loop spans 16 amino acids. Germline lookup yields CDR1 KGHSH and CDR2 LQKENI.

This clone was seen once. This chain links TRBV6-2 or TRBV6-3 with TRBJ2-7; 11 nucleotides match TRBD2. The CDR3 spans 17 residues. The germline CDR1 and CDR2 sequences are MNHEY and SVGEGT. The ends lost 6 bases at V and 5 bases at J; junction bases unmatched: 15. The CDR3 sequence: CASSFYESSGRTDEQYF. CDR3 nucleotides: TGTGCCAGCAGCTTCTACGAGTCTAGCGGGAGGACCGACGAGCAGTACTTC.

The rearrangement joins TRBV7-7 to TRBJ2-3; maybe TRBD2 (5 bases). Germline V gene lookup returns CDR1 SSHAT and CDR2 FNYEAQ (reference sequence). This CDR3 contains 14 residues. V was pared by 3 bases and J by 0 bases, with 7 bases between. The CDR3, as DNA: TGTGCCAGCAGCTTCGGACTCAGCACAGATACGCAGTATTTT. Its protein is CASSFGLSTDTQYF.

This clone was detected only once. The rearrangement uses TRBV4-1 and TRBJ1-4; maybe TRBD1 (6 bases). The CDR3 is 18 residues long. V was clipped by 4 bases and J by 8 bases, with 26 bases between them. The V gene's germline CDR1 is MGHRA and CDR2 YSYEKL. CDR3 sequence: CASSPVGLAGALGEKLFF. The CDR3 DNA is TGCGCCAGCAGCCCGGTTGGACTGGCAGGGGCCCTGGGGGAAAAACTGTTTTTT.

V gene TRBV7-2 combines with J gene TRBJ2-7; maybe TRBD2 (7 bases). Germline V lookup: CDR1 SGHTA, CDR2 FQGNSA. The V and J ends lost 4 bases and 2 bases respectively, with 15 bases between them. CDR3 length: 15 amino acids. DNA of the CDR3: TGTGCCAGCAGCTCCCTTGGGGGGGGGCCCTACGAGCAGTACTTC. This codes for CASSSLGGGPYEQYF.

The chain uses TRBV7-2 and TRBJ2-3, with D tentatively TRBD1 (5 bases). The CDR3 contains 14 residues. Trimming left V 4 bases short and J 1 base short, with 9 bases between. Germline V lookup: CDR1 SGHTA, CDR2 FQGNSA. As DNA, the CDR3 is TGTGCCAGCAGCTCCCAGGGCGGCACAGATACGCAGTATTTT. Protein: CASSSQGGTDTQYF.

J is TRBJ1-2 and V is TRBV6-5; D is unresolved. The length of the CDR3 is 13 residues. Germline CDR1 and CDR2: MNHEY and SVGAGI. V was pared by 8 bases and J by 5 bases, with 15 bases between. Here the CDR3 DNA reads TGTGCCAGCCGCAGCGGGGTGGGGTATGGCTACACCTTC. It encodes CASRSGVGYGYTF.

CDR3 sequence reads: CASSASPDYGYTF. The CDR3 bases are TGTGCCAGCAGTGCTAGTCCGGACTATGGCTACACCTTC. The genes are TRBV2 and TRBJ1-2; D gene uncertain. V was shortened by 4 bases and J by 3 bases, with 9 bases between the two germline ends. Germline-derived CDR1 and CDR2 are SNHLY and FYNNEI. This CDR3 is built from 13 residues.

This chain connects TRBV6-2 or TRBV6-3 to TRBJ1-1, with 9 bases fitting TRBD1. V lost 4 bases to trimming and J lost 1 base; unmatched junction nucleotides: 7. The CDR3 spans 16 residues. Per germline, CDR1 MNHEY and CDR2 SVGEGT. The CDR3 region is CASSSGTGRANTEAFF. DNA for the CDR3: TGTGCCAGCAGTTCAGGGACAGGGCGCGCGAACACTGAAGCTTTCTTT.

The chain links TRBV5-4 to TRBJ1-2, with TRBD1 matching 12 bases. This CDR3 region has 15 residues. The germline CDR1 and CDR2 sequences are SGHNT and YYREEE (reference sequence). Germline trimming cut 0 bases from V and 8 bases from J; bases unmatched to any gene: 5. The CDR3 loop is CASSLEGQGAWGYTF. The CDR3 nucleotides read TGTGCCAGCAGCTTGGAGGGACAGGGGGCCTGGGGCTACACCTTC.